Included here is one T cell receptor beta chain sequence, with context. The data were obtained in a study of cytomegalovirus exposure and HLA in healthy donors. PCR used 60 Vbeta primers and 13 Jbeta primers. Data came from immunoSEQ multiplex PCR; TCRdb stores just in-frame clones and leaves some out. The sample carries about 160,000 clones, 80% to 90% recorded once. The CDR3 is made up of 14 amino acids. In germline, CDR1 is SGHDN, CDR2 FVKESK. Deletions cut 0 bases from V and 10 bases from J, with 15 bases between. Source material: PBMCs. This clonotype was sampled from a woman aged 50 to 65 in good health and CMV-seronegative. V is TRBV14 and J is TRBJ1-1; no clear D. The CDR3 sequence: CASSQDGGWVGAFF. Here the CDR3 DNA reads TGTGCCAGCAGCCAAGACGGCGGGTGGGTAGGAGCTTTCTTT.